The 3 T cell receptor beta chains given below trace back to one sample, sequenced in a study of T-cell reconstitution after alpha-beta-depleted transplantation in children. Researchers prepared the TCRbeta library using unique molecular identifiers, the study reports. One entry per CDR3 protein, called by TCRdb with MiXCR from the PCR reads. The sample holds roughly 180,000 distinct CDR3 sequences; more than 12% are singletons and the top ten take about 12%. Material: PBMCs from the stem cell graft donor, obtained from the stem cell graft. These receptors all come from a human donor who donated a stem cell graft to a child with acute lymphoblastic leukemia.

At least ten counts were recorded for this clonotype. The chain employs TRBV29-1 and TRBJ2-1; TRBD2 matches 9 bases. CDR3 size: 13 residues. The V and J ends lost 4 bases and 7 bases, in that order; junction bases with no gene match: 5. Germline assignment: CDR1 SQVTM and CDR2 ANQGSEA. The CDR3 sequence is CSVAAGGENEQFF. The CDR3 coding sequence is TGCAGCGTTGCAGCGGGAGGTGAAAATGAGCAGTTCTTC.

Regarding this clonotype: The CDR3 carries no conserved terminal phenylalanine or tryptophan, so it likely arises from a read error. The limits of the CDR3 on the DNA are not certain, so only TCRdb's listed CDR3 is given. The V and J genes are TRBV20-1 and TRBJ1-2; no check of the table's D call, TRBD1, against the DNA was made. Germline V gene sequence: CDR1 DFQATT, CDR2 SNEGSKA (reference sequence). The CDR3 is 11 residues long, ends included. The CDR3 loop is CSAPRDRGHYV.

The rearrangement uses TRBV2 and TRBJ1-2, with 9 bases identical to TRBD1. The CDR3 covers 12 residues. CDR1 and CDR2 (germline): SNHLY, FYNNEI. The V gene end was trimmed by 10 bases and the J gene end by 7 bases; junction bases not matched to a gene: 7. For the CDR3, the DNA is TGTGCCACCGGGACAGGGTTAGGTGGCTACACCTTC. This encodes CATGTGLGGYTF. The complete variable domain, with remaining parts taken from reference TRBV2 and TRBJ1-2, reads EPEVTQTPSHQVTQMGQEVILRCVPISNHLYFYWYRQILGQKVEFLVSFYNNEISEKSEIFDDQFSVERPDGSNFTLKIRSTKLEDSAMYFCATGTGLGGYTFGSGTRLTVV.